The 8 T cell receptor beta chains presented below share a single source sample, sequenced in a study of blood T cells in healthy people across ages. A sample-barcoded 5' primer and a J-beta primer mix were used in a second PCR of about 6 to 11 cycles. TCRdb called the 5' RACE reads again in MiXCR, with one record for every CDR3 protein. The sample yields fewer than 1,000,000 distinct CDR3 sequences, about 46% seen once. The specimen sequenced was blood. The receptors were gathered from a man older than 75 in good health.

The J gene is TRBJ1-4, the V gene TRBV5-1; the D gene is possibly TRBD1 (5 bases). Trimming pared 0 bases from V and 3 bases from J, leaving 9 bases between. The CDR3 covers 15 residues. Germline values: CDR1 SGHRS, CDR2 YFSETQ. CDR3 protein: CASSLGGNANEKLFF. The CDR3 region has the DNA TGCGCCAGCAGCTTGGGGGGCAACGCTAATGAAAAACTGTTTTTT.

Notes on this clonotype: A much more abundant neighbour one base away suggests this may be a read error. The CDR3 DNA is TGCAGCGTTGGGGACTCGGGCCTCGGGGCAAGTTACGAGCAGTACTTC. This translates into CSVGDSGLGASYEQYF. The chain carries TRBV29-1 and TRBJ2-7; D is possibly TRBD2 (6 bases). The length of the CDR3 is 16 residues. Trimming cost V 4 bases and J 4 bases, with 23 bases left between them. Looked up from germline, CDR1 is SQVTM and CDR2 is ANQGSEA.

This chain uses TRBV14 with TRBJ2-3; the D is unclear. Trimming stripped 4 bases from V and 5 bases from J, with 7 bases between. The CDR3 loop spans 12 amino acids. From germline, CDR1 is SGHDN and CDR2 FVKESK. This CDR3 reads CASSPGEDTQYF. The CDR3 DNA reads TGTGCCAGCAGCCCGGGCGAAGATACGCAGTATTTT.

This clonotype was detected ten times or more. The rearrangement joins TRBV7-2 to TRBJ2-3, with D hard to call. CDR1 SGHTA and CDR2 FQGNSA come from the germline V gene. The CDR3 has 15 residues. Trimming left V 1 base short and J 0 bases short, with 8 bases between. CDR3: CASSLDRSSTDTQYF. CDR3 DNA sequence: TGTGCCAGCAGCTTAGACAGATCTAGCACAGATACGCAGTATTTT. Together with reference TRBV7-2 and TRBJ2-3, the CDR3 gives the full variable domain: GAGVSQSPSNKVTEKGKDVELRCDPISGHTALYWYRQSLGQGLEFLIYFQGNSAPDKSGLPSDRFSAERTGGSVSTLTIQRTQQEDSAVYLCASSLDRSSTDTQYFGPGTRLTVL.

The CDR3 coding sequence is TGCGCCAGCAAGGCCAGCGGCGACTACGAGCAGTACTTC. Translating it yields CASKASGDYEQYF. The chain joins TRBV10-2 to TRBJ2-7; D possibly corresponds to TRBD2 (5 bases). V lost 7 bases to trimming and J lost 3 bases, with 13 bases between them. Germline CDR1 WSHSY, CDR2 SAAADI. There are 13 residues in the CDR3.

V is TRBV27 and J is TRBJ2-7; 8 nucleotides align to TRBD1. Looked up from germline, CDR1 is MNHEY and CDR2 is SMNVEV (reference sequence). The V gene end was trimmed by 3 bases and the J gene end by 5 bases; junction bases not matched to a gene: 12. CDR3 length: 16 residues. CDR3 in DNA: TGTGCCAGCAGTTTCCTGGTCGGACAGGGAGCCCACGAGCAGTACTTC. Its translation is CASSFLVGQGAHEQYF.

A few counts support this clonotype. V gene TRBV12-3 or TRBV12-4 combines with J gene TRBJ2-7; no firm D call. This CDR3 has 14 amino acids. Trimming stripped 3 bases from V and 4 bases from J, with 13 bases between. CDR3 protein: CASSFVGLSYEQYF. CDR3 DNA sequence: TGTGCCAGCAGTTTTGTGGGCCTTTCTTACGAGCAGTACTTC.

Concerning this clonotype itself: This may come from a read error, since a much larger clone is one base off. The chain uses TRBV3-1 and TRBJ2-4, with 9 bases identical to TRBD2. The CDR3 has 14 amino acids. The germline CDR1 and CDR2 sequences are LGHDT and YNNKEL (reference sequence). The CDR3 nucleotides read TGTGCCTGCAGCCACGCCGGGACTAGCCAAGAGCAGTACTTC. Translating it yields CACSHAGTSQEQYF.